The rows below give T cell receptor beta chains drawn from one sample of a study of blood T cell repertoires in COVID-19. The protocol was immunoSEQ multiplex PCR, while the TCRdb copy is restricted to in-frame clones and leaves out a portion. Among under 85,000 clones listed, around 80% were seen once. Sequencing was performed on peripheral blood. Receptors originate from an elderly man with active or convalescent COVID-19. The CDR3 runs from the conserved cysteine through the conserved F or W. Each record gives: J gene, clone size, D gene, V gene, CDR3 protein, CDR3 DNA. D genes are given only for firm matches. Part of the rows lack a size; the others show once, few, many or a class for expanded clones.

j_call: TRBJ1-2
clone_size: once
d_call: .
v_call: TRBV28
cdr3_aa: CASSPPRQDIYGYTF
cdr3_nt: TGTGCCAGCAGTCCCCCCCGACAGGACATCTATGGCTACACCTTC

j_call: TRBJ2-7
clone_size: .
d_call: TRBD1
v_call: TRBV3-1/TRBV3-2
cdr3_aa: CASSLTGQGYYEQYF
cdr3_nt: TGTGCCAGCAGCCTCACGGGACAGGGGTATTACGAGCAGTACTTC

j_call: TRBJ2-7
clone_size: .
d_call: .
v_call: TRBV7-2
cdr3_aa: CASSSRGADYEQYF
cdr3_nt: TGTGCCAGCAGCTCTCGGGGGGCGGACTACGAGCAGTACTTC

j_call: TRBJ1-1
clone_size: .
d_call: .
v_call: TRBV18
cdr3_aa: CASSQVGQNTEAFF
cdr3_nt: TGTGCCAGCTCACAGGTGGGGCAGAACACTGAAGCTTTCTTT

j_call: TRBJ1-4
clone_size: .
d_call: .
v_call: TRBV27
cdr3_aa: CASSPRTAATNEKLFF
cdr3_nt: TGTGCCAGCAGTCCCCGGACTGCCGCAACTAATGAAAAACTGTTTTTT

j_call: TRBJ2-1
clone_size: few
d_call: TRBD1
v_call: TRBV7-7
cdr3_aa: CASSLAGTGDNEQFF
cdr3_nt: TGTGCTAGCAGCTTAGCGGGGACAGGGGACAATGAGCAGTTCTTC

j_call: TRBJ1-4
clone_size: .
d_call: TRBD1
v_call: TRBV18
cdr3_aa: CASSPGQGSEKLFF
cdr3_nt: TGTGCCAGCTCACCGGGACAGGGTAGCGAAAAACTGTTTTTT

j_call: TRBJ1-2
clone_size: .
d_call: .
v_call: TRBV5-4
cdr3_aa: CASTDSEMNYGYTF
cdr3_nt: TGTGCCAGCACAGACAGCGAGATGAACTATGGCTACACCTTC

j_call: TRBJ1-2
clone_size: .
d_call: .
v_call: TRBV7-8
cdr3_aa: CASSSHGDPRGYTF
cdr3_nt: TGTGCCAGCAGCTCACACGGGGATCCGCGGGGCTACACCTTC

j_call: TRBJ1-6
clone_size: .
d_call: .
v_call: TRBV18
cdr3_aa: CASSPVPSSYNSPLHF
cdr3_nt: TGTGCCAGCTCACCTGTCCCCAGCTCCTATAATTCACCCCTCCACTTT

j_call: TRBJ1-2
clone_size: few
d_call: TRBD1
v_call: TRBV30
cdr3_aa: CAWSRNSGTGYGYTF
cdr3_nt: TGTGCCTGGAGTCGGAACTCCGGGACAGGCTATGGCTACACCTTC

j_call: TRBJ2-2
clone_size: .
d_call: TRBD1
v_call: TRBV5-8
cdr3_aa: CASTPDRVVTGELFF
cdr3_nt: TGTGCCAGCACCCCGGACAGGGTGGTCACCGGGGAGCTGTTTTTT

j_call: TRBJ1-2
clone_size: once
d_call: TRBD1
v_call: TRBV6-5
cdr3_aa: CASSYWTGGSYGYTF
cdr3_nt: TGTGCCAGCAGCTATTGGACAGGGGGGTCCTATGGCTACACCTTC

j_call: TRBJ2-1
clone_size: .
d_call: TRBD2
v_call: TRBV27
cdr3_aa: CASSPLAGGVNNEQFF
cdr3_nt: TGTGCCAGCAGTCCACTAGCGGGGGGGGTAAACAATGAGCAGTTCTTC

j_call: TRBJ2-1
clone_size: .
d_call: TRBD2
v_call: TRBV27
cdr3_aa: CASSSLGLAVNNEQFF
cdr3_nt: TGTGCCAGCAGTTCCTTGGGACTAGCGGTAAACAATGAGCAGTTCTTC

j_call: TRBJ1-6
clone_size: .
d_call: .
v_call: TRBV28
cdr3_aa: CASKRGGRSPLHF
cdr3_nt: TGTGCCAGCAAGCGGGGGGGCCGCTCACCCCTCCACTTT

j_call: TRBJ1-1
clone_size: .
d_call: .
v_call: TRBV7-2
cdr3_aa: CASSLRRGEAFF
cdr3_nt: TGTGCCAGCAGCTTACGGAGGGGTGAAGCTTTCTTT

j_call: TRBJ2-7
clone_size: .
d_call: TRBD2
v_call: TRBV5-1
cdr3_aa: CASSLELAGGRPLREQYF
cdr3_nt: TGCGCCAGCAGCTTGGAACTAGCGGGAGGGAGGCCACTACGCGAGCAGTACTTC

j_call: TRBJ2-1
clone_size: .
d_call: TRBD2
v_call: TRBV5-1
cdr3_aa: CASSFSGSNEQFF
cdr3_nt: TGCGCCAGCAGCTTTAGCGGGAGCAATGAGCAGTTCTTC

j_call: TRBJ2-4
clone_size: few
d_call: TRBD2
v_call: TRBV19
cdr3_aa: CASSPPGGRDIQYF
cdr3_nt: TGTGCCAGTAGCCCTCCGGGGGGACGGGACATTCAGTACTTC

j_call: TRBJ2-1
clone_size: .
d_call: .
v_call: TRBV11-3
cdr3_aa: CASSLDGQQTYAEQFF
cdr3_nt: TGTGCCAGCAGCTTAGATGGGCAACAGACGTACGCTGAGCAGTTCTTC

j_call: TRBJ2-3
clone_size: .
d_call: .
v_call: TRBV11-1
cdr3_aa: CASSLRHRDTQYF
cdr3_nt: TGTGCCAGCAGCTTGAGACATCGGGATACGCAGTATTTT